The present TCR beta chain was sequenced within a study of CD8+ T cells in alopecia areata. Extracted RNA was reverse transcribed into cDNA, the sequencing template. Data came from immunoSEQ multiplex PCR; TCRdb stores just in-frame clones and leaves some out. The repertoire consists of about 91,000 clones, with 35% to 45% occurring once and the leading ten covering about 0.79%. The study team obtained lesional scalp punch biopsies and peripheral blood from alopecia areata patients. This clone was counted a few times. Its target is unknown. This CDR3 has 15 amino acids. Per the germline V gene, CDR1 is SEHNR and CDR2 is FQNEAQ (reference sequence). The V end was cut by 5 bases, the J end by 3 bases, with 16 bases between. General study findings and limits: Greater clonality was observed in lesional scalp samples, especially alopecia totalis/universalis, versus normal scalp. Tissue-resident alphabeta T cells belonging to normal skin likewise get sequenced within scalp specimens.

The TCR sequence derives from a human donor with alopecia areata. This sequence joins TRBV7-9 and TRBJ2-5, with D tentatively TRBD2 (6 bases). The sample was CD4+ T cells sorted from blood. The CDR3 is CASSGYRETKETQYF. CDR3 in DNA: TGTGCCAGCAGCGGGTACCGGGAGACGAAAGAGACCCAGTACTTC.